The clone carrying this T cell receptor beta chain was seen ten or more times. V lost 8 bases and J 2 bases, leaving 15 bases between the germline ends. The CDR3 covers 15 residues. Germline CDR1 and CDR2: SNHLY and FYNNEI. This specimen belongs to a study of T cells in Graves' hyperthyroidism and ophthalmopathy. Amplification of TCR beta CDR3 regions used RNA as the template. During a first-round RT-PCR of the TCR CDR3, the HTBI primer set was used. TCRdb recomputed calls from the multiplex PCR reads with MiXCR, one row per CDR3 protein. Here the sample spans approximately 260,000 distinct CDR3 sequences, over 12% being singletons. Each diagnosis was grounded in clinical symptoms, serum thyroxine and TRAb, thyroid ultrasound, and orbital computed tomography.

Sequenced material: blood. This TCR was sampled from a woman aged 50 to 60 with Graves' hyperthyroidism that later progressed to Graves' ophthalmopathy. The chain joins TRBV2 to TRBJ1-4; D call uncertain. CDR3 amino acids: CASGRQIGTNEKLFF. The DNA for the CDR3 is TGTGCCAGCGGACGACAAATAGGCACTAATGAAAAACTGTTTTTT.